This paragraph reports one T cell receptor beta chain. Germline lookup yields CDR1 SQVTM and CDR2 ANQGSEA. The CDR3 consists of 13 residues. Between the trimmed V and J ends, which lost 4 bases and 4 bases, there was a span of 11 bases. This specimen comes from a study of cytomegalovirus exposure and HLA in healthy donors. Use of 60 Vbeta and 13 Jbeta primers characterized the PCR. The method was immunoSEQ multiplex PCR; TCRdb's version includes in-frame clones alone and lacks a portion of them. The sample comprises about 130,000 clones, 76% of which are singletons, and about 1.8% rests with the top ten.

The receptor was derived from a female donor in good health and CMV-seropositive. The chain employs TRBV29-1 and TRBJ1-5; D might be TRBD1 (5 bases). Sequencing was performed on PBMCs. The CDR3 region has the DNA TGCAGCGTTGTGGTCGGGGGTAATCAGCCCCAGCATTTT. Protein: CSVVVGGNQPQHF.